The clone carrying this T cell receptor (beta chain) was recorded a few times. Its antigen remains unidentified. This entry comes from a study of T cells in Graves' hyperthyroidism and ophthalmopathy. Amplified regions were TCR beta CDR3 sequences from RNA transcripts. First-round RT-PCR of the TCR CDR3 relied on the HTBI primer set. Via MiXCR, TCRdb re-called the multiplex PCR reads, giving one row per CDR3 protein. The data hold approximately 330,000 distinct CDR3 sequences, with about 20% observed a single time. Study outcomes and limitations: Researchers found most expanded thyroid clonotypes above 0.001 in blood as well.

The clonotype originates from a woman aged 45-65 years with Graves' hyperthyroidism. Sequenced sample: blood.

The CDR3 coding sequence is TGCAGTGCTAGAGATCCCCCAGGGAGCCTTTCCTACGAGCAGTACGTC. This sequence encodes CSARDPPGSLSYEQYV. The J gene is TRBJ2-7, the V gene TRBV20-1; D possibly uses TRBD1 or TRBD2 (5 bases each). The ends were cut back, 0 bases at V and 1 base at J, with 16 bases in the middle. Per the germline V gene, CDR1 is DFQATT and CDR2 is SNEGSKA (reference sequence). There are 16 residues in the CDR3.